The next 2 T cell receptor beta chains were all read from a single sample in a study of monozygotic twins with inflammatory bowel disease (dated by TCRdb to about 2019). Library method: 5' RACE. Sequencer: Illumina HiSeq 2500. Following reprocessing of the reads by TCRdb, the data hold one row per CDR3 protein sequence and no DNA is available. This sample's table contains about 300,000 distinct CDR3 sequences. Of the sample, about 5% is held by the ten largest clones. The sequencing sample was made of blood. Source of these receptors: a human donor with ulcerative colitis or Crohn's disease, or a healthy co-twin of an affected twin (not recorded which).

The rearrangement uses TRBV7-2 and TRBJ2-7; the TRBD1 assignment by TCRdb is unverifiable without DNA. Germline V gene data show CDR1 as SGHTA and CDR2 as FQGNSA. The length of the CDR3 is 16 residues. CDR3 loop: CASSLSLTGQGHEQYF.

The V and J genes are TRBV9 and TRBJ1-2. Germline V gene sequence: CDR1 SGDLS, CDR2 YYNGEE. The CDR3 has 11 residues. The CDR3 protein is CASRGDSGYTF.